These T cell receptor beta chains were read from a single sample in a study of regulatory T cells in long-lasting Graves disease. TCRdb fed the multiplex PCR reads into MiXCR, producing one record per CDR3 protein. The repertoire holds some 560,000 distinct CDR3 sequences, with approximately 16% as singletons. This sample was also put to use in a study of T cells in Graves' hyperthyroidism and ophthalmopathy.

Sequencing was performed on peripheral blood mononuclear cells (PBMCs), taken at new diagnosis, from a patient treated with antithyroid drugs. These receptors were taken from a middle-aged woman with Graves disease. Both conserved end residues are part of each CDR3. A D gene is named only where the DNA matches it firmly. Expanded clones get a size class; other rows say once, few or many, or leave the size out.

v_call: TRBV3-1
clone_size: many
d_call: -
j_call: TRBJ2-5
cdr3_aa: CASSRWGETQYF
cdr3_nt: TGTGCCAGCAGCCGGTGGGGAGAGACCCAGTACTTC

v_call: TRBV12-3/TRBV12-4
clone_size: few
d_call: -
j_call: TRBJ1-2
cdr3_aa: CASSTTGGYTF
cdr3_nt: TGTGCCAGCAGCACTACAGGGGGCTACACCTTC

v_call: TRBV2
clone_size: many
d_call: -
j_call: TRBJ2-7
cdr3_aa: CASSKGGEQYF
cdr3_nt: TGTGCCAGCAGTAAGGGGGGCGAGCAGTACTTC

v_call: TRBV6-2/TRBV6-3
clone_size: -
d_call: TRBD2
j_call: TRBJ2-3
cdr3_aa: CASSYTTGGLTDTQYF
cdr3_nt: TGTGCCAGCAGTTACACAACGGGGGGGCTCACAGATACGCAGTATTTT

v_call: TRBV12-3/TRBV12-4
clone_size: -
d_call: -
j_call: TRBJ2-3
cdr3_aa: CASSLHSTTDTQYF
cdr3_nt: TGTGCCAGCAGTTTACATAGTACCACAGATACGCAGTATTTT

v_call: TRBV11-3
clone_size: few
d_call: -
j_call: TRBJ2-2
cdr3_aa: CASSPLGGIPGELFF
cdr3_nt: TGTGCCAGCAGCCCCCTGGGGGGAATCCCCGGGGAGCTGTTTTTT

v_call: TRBV5-1
clone_size: -
d_call: -
j_call: TRBJ2-5
cdr3_aa: CASSLAGGGYQETQYF
cdr3_nt: TGCGCCAGCAGCTTGGCCGGGGGCGGGTACCAAGAGACCCAGTACTTC

v_call: TRBV12-3/TRBV12-4
clone_size: many
d_call: TRBD2
j_call: TRBJ2-3
cdr3_aa: CASSRPAILAGGGTDTQYF
cdr3_nt: TGTGCCAGCAGCCGTCCGGCCATTCTAGCGGGGGGGGGCACAGATACGCAGTATTTT

v_call: TRBV3-1
clone_size: many
d_call: -
j_call: TRBJ1-1
cdr3_aa: CASSQVGNTEAFF
cdr3_nt: TGTGCCAGCAGCCAAGTTGGGAACACTGAAGCTTTCTTT

v_call: TRBV28
clone_size: many
d_call: -
j_call: TRBJ1-2
cdr3_aa: CASIKGPRGLGYGYTF
cdr3_nt: TGTGCCAGCATTAAAGGACCGAGAGGTCTTGGCTATGGCTACACCTTC

v_call: TRBV11-2
clone_size: few
d_call: -
j_call: TRBJ1-1
cdr3_aa: CASSQKPTGYNTEAFF
cdr3_nt: TGTGCCAGCAGCCAGAAGCCGACTGGTTATAACACTGAAGCTTTCTTT

v_call: TRBV6-2/TRBV6-3
clone_size: few
d_call: TRBD1
j_call: TRBJ1-1
cdr3_aa: CASSYLTSRQGGTEAFF
cdr3_nt: TGTGCCAGCAGTTACCTGACCTCCCGGCAGGGGGGCACTGAAGCTTTCTTT

v_call: TRBV5-4
clone_size: -
d_call: -
j_call: TRBJ2-2
cdr3_aa: CASSLEGGRSGELFF
cdr3_nt: TGTGCCAGCAGTTTGGAGGGGGGGCGTTCCGGGGAGCTGTTTTTT

v_call: TRBV11-3
clone_size: many
d_call: -
j_call: TRBJ2-7
cdr3_aa: CASSAWGSSSYEQYF
cdr3_nt: TGTGCCAGCAGCGCTTGGGGGTCGAGCTCCTACGAGCAGTACTTC

v_call: TRBV4-1
clone_size: -
d_call: -
j_call: TRBJ2-7
cdr3_aa: CASSQVQGTFAYEQYF
cdr3_nt: TGCGCCAGCAGCCAAGTACAGGGGACTTTTGCGTACGAGCAGTACTTC

v_call: TRBV28
clone_size: -
d_call: -
j_call: TRBJ1-1
cdr3_aa: CASSLWGRAMNTEAFF
cdr3_nt: TGTGCCAGCAGTTTGTGGGGGCGAGCCATGAACACTGAAGCTTTCTTT

v_call: TRBV4-1
clone_size: many
d_call: TRBD2
j_call: TRBJ2-5
cdr3_aa: CASSSGLAVETQYF
cdr3_nt: TGCGCCAGCAGCTCCGGACTAGCCGTAGAGACCCAGTACTTC

v_call: TRBV6-2/TRBV6-3
clone_size: -
d_call: -
j_call: TRBJ2-7
cdr3_aa: CASRLAGGSYEQYF
cdr3_nt: TGTGCCAGTCGGTTGGCAGGGGGGTCCTACGAGCAGTACTTC

v_call: TRBV5-6
clone_size: few
d_call: TRBD2
j_call: TRBJ2-3
cdr3_aa: CASSPTSGGPASTDTQYF
cdr3_nt: TGTGCCAGCAGCCCGACTAGCGGGGGACCGGCCAGCACAGATACGCAGTATTTT

v_call: TRBV2
clone_size: many
d_call: -
j_call: TRBJ1-1
cdr3_aa: CASSGDFRGAFF
cdr3_nt: TGTGCCAGCAGTGGTGACTTCCGAGGGGCTTTCTTT

v_call: TRBV20-1
clone_size: many
d_call: -
j_call: TRBJ2-4
cdr3_aa: CSASLWAPRRLVAKNIQYF
cdr3_nt: TGCAGTGCTAGTCTGTGGGCCCCGCGCAGACTCGTAGCCAAAAACATTCAGTACTTC

v_call: TRBV7-2
clone_size: many
d_call: -
j_call: TRBJ1-2
cdr3_aa: CASSFAVNYGYTF
cdr3_nt: TGTGCCAGCAGCTTCGCAGTAAACTATGGCTACACCTTC

v_call: TRBV5-1
clone_size: many
d_call: TRBD1
j_call: TRBJ1-2
cdr3_aa: CASDTGDRLYGYTF
cdr3_nt: TGCGCCAGCGATACAGGGGACAGGCTATATGGCTACACCTTC

v_call: TRBV5-4
clone_size: many
d_call: -
j_call: TRBJ2-1
cdr3_aa: CASSAPWDEQFF
cdr3_nt: TGTGCCAGCAGCGCCCCGTGGGATGAGCAGTTCTTC

v_call: TRBV6-1
clone_size: few
d_call: TRBD1
j_call: TRBJ1-2
cdr3_aa: CATVPGQGSGYTF
cdr3_nt: TGTGCCACCGTTCCGGGACAGGGGAGTGGCTACACCTTC

v_call: TRBV5-1
clone_size: few
d_call: TRBD2
j_call: TRBJ2-7
cdr3_aa: CASSPTDGGGAYEQYF
cdr3_nt: TGCGCCAGCAGCCCGACCGATGGCGGGGGGGCCTACGAGCAGTACTTC

v_call: TRBV29-1
clone_size: few
d_call: TRBD1
j_call: TRBJ1-2
cdr3_aa: CSVETSPGGGLSTF
cdr3_nt: TGCAGCGTTGAAACGTCCCCAGGGGGAGGGCTATCCACCTTC

v_call: TRBV2
clone_size: many
d_call: -
j_call: TRBJ1-5
cdr3_aa: CASIQGLGQPQHF
cdr3_nt: TGTGCCAGCATACAGGGATTAGGTCAGCCCCAGCATTTT

v_call: TRBV11-2
clone_size: many
d_call: -
j_call: TRBJ1-1
cdr3_aa: CASSLGQAVNTEAFF
cdr3_nt: TGTGCCAGCAGCTTAGGCCAGGCCGTGAACACTGAAGCTTTCTTT

v_call: TRBV5-6
clone_size: many
d_call: TRBD1
j_call: TRBJ2-7
cdr3_aa: CASRKQQGAHEQYF
cdr3_nt: TGTGCCAGCAGAAAACAGCAGGGGGCCCACGAGCAGTACTTC

v_call: TRBV7-2
clone_size: many
d_call: -
j_call: TRBJ2-7
cdr3_aa: CASSLGQGAGDEQYF
cdr3_nt: TGTGCCAGCAGCTTAGGCCAGGGGGCGGGGGACGAGCAGTACTTC

v_call: TRBV12-3/TRBV12-4
clone_size: once
d_call: TRBD2
j_call: TRBJ2-5
cdr3_aa: CASRTSGGPDQETQYF
cdr3_nt: TGTGCCAGCAGGACTAGCGGGGGGCCCGACCAAGAGACCCAGTACTTC

v_call: TRBV12-3/TRBV12-4
clone_size: many
d_call: -
j_call: TRBJ1-2
cdr3_aa: CASGESGYTF
cdr3_nt: TGTGCCTCGGGGGAGAGTGGCTACACCTTC

v_call: TRBV14
clone_size: few
d_call: TRBD2
j_call: TRBJ2-7
cdr3_aa: CASSQDWGGSSYEQYF
cdr3_nt: TGTGCCAGCAGCCAAGATTGGGGGGGAAGCTCCTACGAGCAGTACTTC

v_call: TRBV18
clone_size: many
d_call: -
j_call: TRBJ1-1
cdr3_aa: CASSFQDFGTEAFF
cdr3_nt: TGTGCCAGCTCGTTTCAGGATTTCGGCACTGAAGCTTTCTTT

v_call: TRBV11-1
clone_size: many
d_call: -
j_call: TRBJ2-2
cdr3_aa: CASSRGYTGELFF
cdr3_nt: TGTGCCAGTTCCCGAGGGTACACCGGGGAGCTGTTTTTT

v_call: TRBV6-1
clone_size: many
d_call: -
j_call: TRBJ1-1
cdr3_aa: CASSDGEWTEAFF
cdr3_nt: TGTGCCAGCAGTGACGGGGAATGGACTGAAGCTTTCTTT